Each of the 8 T cell receptor beta chains below was sequenced from the same sample in a study of neurological immune-mediated disorders. Each CDR3 protein gets one entry after TCRdb re-called the 5' RACE reads with MiXCR. The sample lists tens of thousands of distinct CDR3 sequences, 3% to 3.5% seen once, with 5.9% in the top ten. The material sequenced was PBMCs. All receptors come from a man aged 40-49 years with multiple sclerosis.

This clonotype was counted ten times or more. This chain joins TRBV27 and TRBJ2-7; D might be TRBD1 (5 bases). Per germline, CDR1 MNHEY and CDR2 SMNVEV (reference sequence). The V end lost 4 bases, the J end lost 5 bases, and 15 bases lay between the germline ends. The CDR3 has 14 amino acids. CDR3 bases: TGTGCCAGCAGTTACCTCGTCAGGGTCAACGAGCAGTACTTC. Protein sequence: CASSYLVRVNEQYF.

There are many counts of this clonotype. The genes are TRBV10-3 and TRBJ1-3; D gene uncertain. CDR1 ENHRY and CDR2 SYGVKD come from the germline V gene. The V gene lost 4 bases and the J gene lost 8 bases, with 9 bases spanning the gap. The length of the CDR3 is 12 residues. The CDR3 spells CAISADGYTIYF. The DNA for the CDR3 is TGTGCCATCAGTGCCGATGGCTACACCATATATTTT.

The table lists this clonotype with a few counts. This may be a read error: a much more frequent sequence differs by one nucleotide. V is TRBV20-1 and J is TRBJ2-5; D not resolved. Germline V CDR1 and CDR2: DFQATT, SNEGSKA (reference sequence). This CDR3 is built from 11 residues. V was pared by 7 bases and J by 4 bases, with 10 bases between. The CDR3 protein is CSVTKRETQYF. The CDR3 region has the DNA TGCAGTGTTACTAAACGAGAGACCCAGTACTTC.

There are a few counts of this clonotype. The chain couples TRBV27 to TRBJ2-3; maybe TRBD2 (5 bases). CDR1 is MNHEY and CDR2 is SMNVEV in the germline V gene (reference sequence). With 7 bases removed from V and 0 bases from J, the gap between germline ends came to 8 bases. CDR3 size: 13 residues. CDR3 residues: CASTSLSTDTQYF. The CDR3 coding sequence is TGTGCCAGCACTAGCCTAAGCACAGATACGCAGTATTTT.

This clonotype has at least ten counts. The chain couples TRBV6-2 or TRBV6-3 to TRBJ2-1; TRBD1 might be the D (5 bases). The CDR3 has 13 residues. V lost 6 bases to trimming and J lost 8 bases, with 14 bases between them. Germline-derived CDR1 and CDR2 are MNHEY and SVGEGT. This CDR3 is CASSPPMGHEQFF. DNA of the CDR3: TGTGCCAGCAGCCCCCCAATGGGGCATGAGCAGTTCTTC.

This clonotype was found many times. The CDR3 sequence: CASRDGRSNQPQHF. The CDR3 coding sequence is TGTGCCAGCAGGGACGGACGTAGCAATCAGCCCCAGCATTTT. V is TRBV12-3 or TRBV12-4 and J is TRBJ1-5; unclear D gene. Trimming pared 6 bases from V and 0 bases from J, leaving 9 bases between. This CDR3 contains 14 residues.

This clonotype appeared many times. Germline is not matched at one junction end, which may reflect a read error. The rearrangement joins TRBV27 to TRBJ1-5; D uncertain. Germline V gives CDR1 MNHEY, CDR2 SMNVEV (reference sequence). The CDR3 length is 12 residues. The CDR3 nucleotides read TGTGCCAGCAGTTTATCCGGTCAGCCCCAGAATTTT. Its translation: CASSLSGQPQNF.

This clonotype was seen ten or more times. This rearrangement joins TRBV5-1 to TRBJ2-3, with 7 bases matching TRBD2. This CDR3 comprises 14 residues. In germline, CDR1 is SGHRS, CDR2 YFSETQ. Trimming removed 5 bases from V and 2 bases from J; junction bases left unmatched: 5. The CDR3 here is CASRPSGVTDTQYF. The DNA for the CDR3 is TGCGCCAGCAGACCAAGCGGGGTCACAGATACGCAGTATTTT.